This entry lists 5 T cell receptor beta chains sequenced from one sample in a study of shared clonotypes between healthy human individuals. CD8 cells classed as naive were CD45RO-negative and positively selected for CCR7, excluding terminally differentiated effector memory CD45RA+ cells. Sequencing used immunoSEQ multiplex PCR; TCRdb keeps in-frame clones, though not all of them. The top ten clones hold over 1.5% of a sample with about 2.2 million clones, approximately 92% of them seen once. Source material: naive CD8+ T cells from PBMCs. The receptors stem from a young man in good health. Some clones in this sample may be carry-over from other donors' samples.

The rearrangement joins TRBV11-2 to TRBJ2-1; TRBD2 might be the D (6 bases). V was trimmed by 6 bases and J by 2 bases, leaving 11 bases between them. CDR1 SGHAT and CDR2 FQNNGV come from the germline V gene. CDR3 length: 14 amino acids. In DNA, the CDR3 is TGTGCCAGCAGGAGGGGAGGCCCCTACAATGAGCAGTTCTTC. Protein product: CASRRGGPYNEQFF.

J is TRBJ1-3 and V is TRBV11-2, with D possibly TRBD1 on 6 matching bases. V lost 4 bases to trimming and J lost 0 bases, with 13 bases between them. Looked up from germline, CDR1 is SGHAT and CDR2 is FQNNGV. This CDR3 spans 16 amino acids. As DNA, the CDR3 is TGTGCCAGCAGCTCAGGACAGCTCAGCTCTGGAAACACCATATATTTT. Amino acids: CASSSGQLSSGNTIYF.

Of note for this clone: This sample includes further DNA sequences coding for the same CDR3. V gene TRBV7-9 combines with J gene TRBJ2-2; D unresolved. Deletions cut 1 base from V and 3 bases from J, with 3 bases between. The germline gives CDR1 SEHNR, CDR2 FQNEAQ (reference sequence). The CDR3 runs to 13 residues. The CDR3 reads CASSLVDTGELFF. The DNA of the CDR3 is TGTGCCAGCAGCTTAGTCGACACCGGGGAGCTGTTTTTT. Filled out from reference TRBV7-9 and TRBJ2-2, the complete variable domain reads DTGVSQNPRHKITKRGQNVTFRCDPISEHNRLYWYRQTLGQGPEFLTYFQNEAQLEKSRLLSDRFSAERPKGSFSTLEIQRTEQGDSAMYLCASSLVDTGELFFGEGSRLTVL.

V usage is TRBV27 and J usage is TRBJ1-1; a possible D gene is TRBD1 (5 bases). CDR1 MNHEY and CDR2 SMNVEV come from the germline V gene (reference sequence). This CDR3 contains 16 residues. Between the trimmed V and J ends, which lost 4 bases and 1 base, there was a span of 16 bases. CDR3 in DNA: TGTGCCAGCAGTTCCCAATTCGGGGGGGGGAACACTGAAGCTTTCTTT. Protein product: CASSSQFGGGNTEAFF.

The chain employs TRBV29-1 and TRBJ1-2; no clear D. Trimming took 7 bases from V and 1 from J, leaving 13 bases between them. Germline loops: CDR1 SQVTM, CDR2 ANQGSEA. There are 13 residues in the CDR3. DNA for the CDR3: TGCAGCGCCGACCCACCCTTTAACTATGGCTACACCTTC. Protein sequence: CSADPPFNYGYTF.